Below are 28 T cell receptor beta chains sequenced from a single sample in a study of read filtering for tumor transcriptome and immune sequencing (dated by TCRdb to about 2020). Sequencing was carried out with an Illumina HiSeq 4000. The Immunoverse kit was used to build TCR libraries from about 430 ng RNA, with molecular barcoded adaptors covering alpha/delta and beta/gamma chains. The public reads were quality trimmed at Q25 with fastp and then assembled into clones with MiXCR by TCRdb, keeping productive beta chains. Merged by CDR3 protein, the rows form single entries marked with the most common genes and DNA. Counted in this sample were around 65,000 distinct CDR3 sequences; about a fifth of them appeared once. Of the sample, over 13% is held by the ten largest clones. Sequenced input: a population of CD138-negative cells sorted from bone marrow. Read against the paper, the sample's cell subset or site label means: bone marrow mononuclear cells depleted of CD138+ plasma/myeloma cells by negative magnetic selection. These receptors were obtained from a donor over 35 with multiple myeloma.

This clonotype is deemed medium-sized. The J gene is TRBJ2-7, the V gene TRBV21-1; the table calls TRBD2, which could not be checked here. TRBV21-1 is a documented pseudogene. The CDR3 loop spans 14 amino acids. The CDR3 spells CASRARGSSYEQYF. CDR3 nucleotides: TGTGCCAGCAGGGCGAGGGGGAGCTCCTACGAGCAGTACTTC.

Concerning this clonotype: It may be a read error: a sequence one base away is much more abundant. The CDR3 coding sequence is TGTGCCGGCATTGGAGGGGGCTGGGAGCAGTTCTTC. Protein: CAGIGGGWEQFF. The rearrangement uses TRBV12-3 or TRBV12-4 and TRBJ2-1; D may be TRBD1 (7 bases). The germline V and J ends were trimmed by 11 bases and 10 bases, with 18 bases remaining between them. This CDR3 has 12 amino acids.

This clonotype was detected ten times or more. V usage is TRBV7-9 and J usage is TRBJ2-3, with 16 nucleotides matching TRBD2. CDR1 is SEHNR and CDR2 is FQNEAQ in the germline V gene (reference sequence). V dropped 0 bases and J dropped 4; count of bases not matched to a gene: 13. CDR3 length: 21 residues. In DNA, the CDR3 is TGTGCCAGCAGCTTAGCGCGATCGGGACTAGCGGGAGGGCCCTCCTCAGATACGCAGTATTTT. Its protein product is CASSLARSGLAGGPSSDTQYF.

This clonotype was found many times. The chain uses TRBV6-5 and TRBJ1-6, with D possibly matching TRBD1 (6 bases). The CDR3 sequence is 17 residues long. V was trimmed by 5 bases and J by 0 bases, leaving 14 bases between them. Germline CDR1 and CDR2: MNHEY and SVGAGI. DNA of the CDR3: TGTGCCAGCAGTCCCGCCAACAGGGCCTCCTATAATTCACCCCTCCACTTT. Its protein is CASSPANRASYNSPLHF.

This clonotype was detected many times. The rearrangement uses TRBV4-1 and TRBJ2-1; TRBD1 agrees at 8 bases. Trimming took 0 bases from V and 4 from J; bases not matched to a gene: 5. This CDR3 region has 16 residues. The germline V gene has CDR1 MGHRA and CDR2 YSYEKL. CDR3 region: CASSQEGGQGYNEQFF. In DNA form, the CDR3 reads TGCGCCAGCAGCCAAGAGGGAGGACAGGGATACAATGAGCAGTTCTTC.

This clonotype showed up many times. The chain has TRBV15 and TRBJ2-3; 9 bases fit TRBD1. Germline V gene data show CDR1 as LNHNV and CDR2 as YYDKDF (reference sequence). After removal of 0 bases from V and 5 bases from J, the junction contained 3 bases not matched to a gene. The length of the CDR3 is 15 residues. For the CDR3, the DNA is TGTGCCACCAGCAGAGATGGACAGGGGAGAGATACGCAGTATTTT. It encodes CATSRDGQGRDTQYF.

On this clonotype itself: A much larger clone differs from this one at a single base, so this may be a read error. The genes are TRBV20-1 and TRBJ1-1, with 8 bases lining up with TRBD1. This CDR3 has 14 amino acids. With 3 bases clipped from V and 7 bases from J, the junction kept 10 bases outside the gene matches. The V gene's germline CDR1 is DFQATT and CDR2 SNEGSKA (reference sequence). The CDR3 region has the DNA TGCAGTGCTAGTTTTGGACAGGGTTTACGTGAAGCTTTCTTT. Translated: CSASFGQGLREAFF.

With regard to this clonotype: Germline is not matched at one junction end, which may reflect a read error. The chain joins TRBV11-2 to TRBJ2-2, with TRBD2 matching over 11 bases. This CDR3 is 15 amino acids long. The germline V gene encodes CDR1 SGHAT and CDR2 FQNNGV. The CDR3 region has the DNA TGTGCCAGCAGCTTTAGCGGGGGGGCCTCCCGGGGAGCTGTTTTT. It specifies CASSFSGGASRGAVF.

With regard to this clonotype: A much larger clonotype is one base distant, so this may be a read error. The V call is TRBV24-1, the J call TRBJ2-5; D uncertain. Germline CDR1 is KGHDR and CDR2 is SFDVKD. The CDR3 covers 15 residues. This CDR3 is CATSEGRRSQEAQYF. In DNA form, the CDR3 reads TGTGCCACCAGTGAGGGCCGGCGTTCCCAAGAGGCCCAGTACTTC.

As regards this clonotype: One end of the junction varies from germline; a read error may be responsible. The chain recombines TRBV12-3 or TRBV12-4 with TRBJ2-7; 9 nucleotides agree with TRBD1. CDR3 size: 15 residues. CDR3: CASSPVGTGGGERYF. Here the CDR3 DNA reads TGCGCCAGCAGTCCAGTTGGTACAGGGGGCGGCGAGCGGTACTTC.

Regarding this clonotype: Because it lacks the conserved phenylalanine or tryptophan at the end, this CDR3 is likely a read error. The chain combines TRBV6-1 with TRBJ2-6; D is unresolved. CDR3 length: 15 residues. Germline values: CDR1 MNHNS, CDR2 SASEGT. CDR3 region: CASSDGGAGANVLTS. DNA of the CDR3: TGCGCCAGCAGTGACGGTGGGGCTGGGGCCAACGTCCTGACTTCC.

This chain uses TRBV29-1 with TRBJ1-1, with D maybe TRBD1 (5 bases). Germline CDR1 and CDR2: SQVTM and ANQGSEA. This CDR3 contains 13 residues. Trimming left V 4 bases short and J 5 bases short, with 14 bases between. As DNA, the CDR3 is TGCAGCGTTGTGGGGGGACGGGGAACTGAAGCTTTCTTT. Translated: CSVVGGRGTEAFF.

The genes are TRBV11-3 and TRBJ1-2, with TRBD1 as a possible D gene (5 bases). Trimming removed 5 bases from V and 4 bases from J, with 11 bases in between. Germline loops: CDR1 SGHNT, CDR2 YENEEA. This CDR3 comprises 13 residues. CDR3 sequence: CASSSQGTYGYTF. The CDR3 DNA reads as TGTGCCAGCAGCAGTCAGGGTACCTATGGCTACACCTTC.

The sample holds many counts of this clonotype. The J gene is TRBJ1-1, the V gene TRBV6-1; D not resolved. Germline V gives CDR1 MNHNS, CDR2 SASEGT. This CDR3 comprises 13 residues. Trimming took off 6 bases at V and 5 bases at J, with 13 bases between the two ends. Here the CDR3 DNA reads TGTGCCAGCAGGGGCTGGGTGGGTACTGAAGCTTTCTTT. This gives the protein CASRGWVGTEAFF.

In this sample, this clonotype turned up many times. This CDR3 reads CASSAESLNQPQHF. CDR3 DNA: TGTGCCAGCAGTGCGGAGAGCCTCAATCAGCCCCAGCATTTT. The chain joins TRBV2 to TRBJ1-5; D unclear. The V end lost 4 bases, the J end lost 3 bases, and 10 bases lay between the germline ends. Germline V gene data show CDR1 as SNHLY and CDR2 as FYNNEI. The CDR3 is 14 amino acids.

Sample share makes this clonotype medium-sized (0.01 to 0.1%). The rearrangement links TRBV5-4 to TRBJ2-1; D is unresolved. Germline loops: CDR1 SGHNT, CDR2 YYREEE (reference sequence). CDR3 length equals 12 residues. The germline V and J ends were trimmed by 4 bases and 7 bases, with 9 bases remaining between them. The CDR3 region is CASSPVPNEQFF. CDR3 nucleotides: TGTGCCAGCAGCCCGGTGCCGAATGAGCAGTTCTTC.

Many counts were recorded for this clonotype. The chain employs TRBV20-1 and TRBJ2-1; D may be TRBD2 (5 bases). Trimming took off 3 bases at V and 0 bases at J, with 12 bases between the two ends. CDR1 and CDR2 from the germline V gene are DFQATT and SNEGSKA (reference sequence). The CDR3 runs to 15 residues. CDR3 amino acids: CSARIPGSSYNEQFF. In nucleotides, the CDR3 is TGCAGTGCTAGGATTCCGGGATCCTCCTACAATGAGCAGTTCTTC.

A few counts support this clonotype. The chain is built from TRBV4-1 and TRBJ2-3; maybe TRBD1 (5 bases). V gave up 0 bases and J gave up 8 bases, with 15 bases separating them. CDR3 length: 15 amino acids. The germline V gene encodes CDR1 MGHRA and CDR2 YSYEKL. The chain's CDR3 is CASSQDTGSQLTQYF. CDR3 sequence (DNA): TGCGCCAGCAGCCAAGATACAGGCTCCCAACTTACGCAGTATTTT.

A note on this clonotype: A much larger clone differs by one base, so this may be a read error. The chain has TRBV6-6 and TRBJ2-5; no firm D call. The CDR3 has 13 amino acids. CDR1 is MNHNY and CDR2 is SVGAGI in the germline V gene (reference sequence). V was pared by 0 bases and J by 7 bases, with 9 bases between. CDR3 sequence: CASSYSDKGTQYF. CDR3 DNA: TGTGCCAGCAGTTACTCTGACAAGGGGACCCAGTACTTC.

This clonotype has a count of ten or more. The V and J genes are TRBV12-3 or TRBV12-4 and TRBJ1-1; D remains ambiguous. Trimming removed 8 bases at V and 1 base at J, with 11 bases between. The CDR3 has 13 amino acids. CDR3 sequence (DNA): TGTGCCAGCGGATTCCCTGGGAACACTGAAGCTTTCTTT. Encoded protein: CASGFPGNTEAFF.

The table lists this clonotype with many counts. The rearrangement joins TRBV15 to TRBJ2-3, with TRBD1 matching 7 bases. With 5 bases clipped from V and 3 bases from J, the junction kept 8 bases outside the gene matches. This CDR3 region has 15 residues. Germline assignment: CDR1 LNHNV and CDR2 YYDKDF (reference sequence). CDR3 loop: CATSLGQLSTDTQYF. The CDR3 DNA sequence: TGTGCCACCAGCCTGGGACAGCTCTCTACAGATACGCAGTATTTT. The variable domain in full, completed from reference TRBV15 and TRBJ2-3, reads DAMVIQNPRYQVTQFGKPVTLSCSQTLNHNVMYWYQQKSSQAPKLLFHYYDKDFNNEADTPDNFQSRRPNTSFCFLDIRSPGLGDTAMYLCATSLGQLSTDTQYFGPGTRLTVL.

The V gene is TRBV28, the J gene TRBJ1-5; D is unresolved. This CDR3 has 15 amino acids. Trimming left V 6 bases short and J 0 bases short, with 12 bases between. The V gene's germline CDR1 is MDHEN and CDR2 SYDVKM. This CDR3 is CASRLQSSSNQPQHF. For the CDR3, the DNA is TGTGCCAGCAGACTACAGTCCTCTAGCAATCAGCCCCAGCATTTT.

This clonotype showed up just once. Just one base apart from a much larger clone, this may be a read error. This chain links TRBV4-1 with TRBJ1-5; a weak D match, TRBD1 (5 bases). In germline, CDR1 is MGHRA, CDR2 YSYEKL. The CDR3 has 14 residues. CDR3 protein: CASSMSRGDQPQNF. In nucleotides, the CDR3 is TGCGCCAGCAGCATGAGTCGGGGGGATCAGCCCCAGAATTTT.

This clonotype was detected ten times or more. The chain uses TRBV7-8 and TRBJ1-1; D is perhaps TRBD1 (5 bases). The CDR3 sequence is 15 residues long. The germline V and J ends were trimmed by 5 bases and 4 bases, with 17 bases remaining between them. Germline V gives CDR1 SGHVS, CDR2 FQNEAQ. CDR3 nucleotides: TGTGCCAGCAGCCAGTCAGGGCGGAGGACCACTGAAGCTTTCTTT. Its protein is CASSQSGRRTTEAFF.

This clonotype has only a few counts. CDR3 region: CASSLSRLAGNTGELFF. CDR3 bases: TGTGCCAGCAGCTTATCTCGACTAGCGGGAAACACCGGGGAGCTGTTTTTT. The chain employs TRBV7-2 and TRBJ2-2; 11 bases align to TRBD2. The length of the CDR3 is 17 residues. Looked up from germline, CDR1 is SGHTA and CDR2 is FQGNSA. V lost 2 bases to trimming and J lost 2 bases; unmatched junction nucleotides: 4. Filled out from reference TRBV7-2 and TRBJ2-2, the complete variable domain reads GAGVSQSPSNKVTEKGKDVELRCDPISGHTALYWYRQSLGQGLEFLIYFQGNSAPDKSGLPSDRFSAERTGGSVSTLTIQRTQQEDSAVYLCASSLSRLAGNTGELFFGEGSRLTVL.

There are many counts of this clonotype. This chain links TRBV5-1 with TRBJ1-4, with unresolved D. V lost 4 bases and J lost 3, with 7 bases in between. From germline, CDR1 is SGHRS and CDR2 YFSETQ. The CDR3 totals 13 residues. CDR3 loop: CASSDGPNEKLFF. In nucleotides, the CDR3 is TGCGCCAGCAGCGATGGACCTAATGAAAAACTGTTTTTT.

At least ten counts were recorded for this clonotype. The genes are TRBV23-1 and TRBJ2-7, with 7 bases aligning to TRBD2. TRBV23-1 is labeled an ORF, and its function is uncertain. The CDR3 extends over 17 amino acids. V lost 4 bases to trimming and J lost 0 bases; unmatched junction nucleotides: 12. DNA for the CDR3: TGCGCCAGCAGTCGGCCCGGGGAGGGGTTGAACTCCTACGAGCAGTACTTC. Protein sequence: CASSRPGEGLNSYEQYF.

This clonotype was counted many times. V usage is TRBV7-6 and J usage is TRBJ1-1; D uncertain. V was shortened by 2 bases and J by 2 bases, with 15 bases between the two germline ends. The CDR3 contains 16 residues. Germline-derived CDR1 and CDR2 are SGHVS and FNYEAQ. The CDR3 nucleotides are TGTGCCAGCAGCTTATTGGAGGGTGGGGTTAACACTGAAGCTTTCTTT. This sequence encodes CASSLLEGGVNTEAFF. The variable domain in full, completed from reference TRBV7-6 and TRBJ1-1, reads GAGVSQSPRYKVTKRGQDVALRCDPISGHVSLYWYRQALGQGPEFLTYFNYEAQQDKSGLPNDRFSAERPEGSISTLTIQRTEQRDSAMYRCASSLLEGGVNTEAFFGQGTRLTVV.